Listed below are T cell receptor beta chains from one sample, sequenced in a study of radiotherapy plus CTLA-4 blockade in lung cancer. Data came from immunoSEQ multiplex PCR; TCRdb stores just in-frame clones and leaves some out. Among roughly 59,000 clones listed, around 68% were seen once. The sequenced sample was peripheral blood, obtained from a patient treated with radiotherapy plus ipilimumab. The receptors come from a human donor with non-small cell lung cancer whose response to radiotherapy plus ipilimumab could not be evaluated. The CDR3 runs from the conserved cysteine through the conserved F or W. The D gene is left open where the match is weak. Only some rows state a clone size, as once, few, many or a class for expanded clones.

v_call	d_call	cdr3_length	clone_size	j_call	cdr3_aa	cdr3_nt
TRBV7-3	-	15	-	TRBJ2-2	CASSRQLSNTGELFF	TGTGCCAGCAGCCGACAGTTGTCGAACACCGGGGAGCTGTTTTTT
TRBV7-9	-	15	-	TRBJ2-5	CASSLRQGWQETQYF	TGTGCCAGCAGCTTACGCCAGGGTTGGCAAGAGACCCAGTACTTC
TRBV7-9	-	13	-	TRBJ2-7	CASSFYSVYEQYF	TGTGCCAGCAGCTTTTACAGTGTCTACGAGCAGTACTTC
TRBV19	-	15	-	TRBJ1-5	CASSISLYSNQPQHF	TGTGCCAGTAGTATTTCTCTATATAGCAATCAGCCCCAGCATTTT
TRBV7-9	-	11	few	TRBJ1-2	CASSSPEGYTF	TGTGCCAGCAGCTCCCCTGAGGGCTACACCTTC
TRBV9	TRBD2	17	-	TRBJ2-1	CASSPEAGGQFYNEQFF	TGTGCCAGCAGCCCTGAGGCGGGGGGGCAATTCTACAATGAGCAGTTCTTC
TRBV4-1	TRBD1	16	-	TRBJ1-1	CASRPLQGAPDTEAFF	TGCGCCAGCAGACCCCTGCAGGGGGCGCCTGACACTGAAGCTTTCTTT
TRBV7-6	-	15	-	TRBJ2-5	CASSLGGGPQETQYF	TGTGCCAGCAGCTTGGGAGGAGGGCCCCAAGAGACCCAGTACTTC
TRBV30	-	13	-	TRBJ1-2	CAWSTGLGYGYTF	TGTGCCTGGAGTACGGGACTGGGCTATGGCTACACCTTC
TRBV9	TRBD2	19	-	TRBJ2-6	CASSPLGLAARSGANVLTF	TGTGCCAGCAGCCCGCTCGGACTAGCGGCTCGCTCTGGGGCCAACGTCCTGACTTTC